The rows below give T cell receptor beta chains drawn from one sample of a study of blood T cell repertoires in COVID-19. Clones were read by immunoSEQ multiplex PCR, and TCRdb kept only the in-frame ones, dropping some. The sample lists 100,000 to 150,000 clones, about 88% occurring once. Sample: peripheral blood. Every receptor here comes from a woman of 80 years or more with acute or convalescent COVID-19. The conserved cysteine and the conserved F or W are not part of the CDR3 here.

j_call: TRBJ1-1
v_call: TRBV12-3/TRBV12-4
cdr3_aa: ASKSQPNTEAF

j_call: TRBJ1-6
v_call: TRBV19
cdr3_aa: ASSITFIYSPLH

j_call: TRBJ1-6
v_call: TRBV6-5
cdr3_aa: ANKNRGGSSPLH

j_call: TRBJ1-2
v_call: TRBV5-6
cdr3_aa: ASRHERSRDIGGYT

j_call: TRBJ2-1
v_call: TRBV6-2/TRBV6-3
cdr3_aa: ASSYSAGLPEQF

j_call: TRBJ2-5
v_call: TRBV7-8
cdr3_aa: ASSLVAAGGTLRETQY

j_call: TRBJ2-5
v_call: TRBV5-4
cdr3_aa: ASSGTGETLETQY

j_call: TRBJ2-3
v_call: TRBV7-2
cdr3_aa: ASSLAGLVGDTQY

j_call: TRBJ2-1
v_call: TRBV24-1
cdr3_aa: ATSGGPGQGDNEQF

j_call: TRBJ1-2
v_call: TRBV12-3/TRBV12-4
cdr3_aa: ASRPDRGYGYT

j_call: TRBJ1-2
v_call: TRBV5-1
cdr3_aa: ASSRPGTGGADGYT

j_call: TRBJ2-3
v_call: TRBV12-5
cdr3_aa: ASGLFLGGTDTQY

j_call: TRBJ2-1
v_call: TRBV7-8
cdr3_aa: ASSPIRGDWEKQF

j_call: TRBJ2-7
v_call: TRBV7-9
cdr3_aa: ASSDTGTPTYEQY

j_call: TRBJ1-6
v_call: TRBV27
cdr3_aa: ASSTGQIINSPLH

j_call: TRBJ1-3
v_call: TRBV27
cdr3_aa: ASSRSMDSHSGNTIY

j_call: TRBJ1-5
v_call: TRBV6-2/TRBV6-3
cdr3_aa: ASSEDRGNQPQH

j_call: TRBJ1-3
v_call: TRBV6-5
cdr3_aa: ASHSSGNTIY

j_call: TRBJ1-2
v_call: TRBV2
cdr3_aa: ASSSRGGYYGYT

j_call: TRBJ2-1
v_call: TRBV1
cdr3_aa: TSSQGRGTSVDNEQF

j_call: TRBJ2-3
v_call: TRBV6-2/TRBV6-3
cdr3_aa: ASSLYGGASTDTQY

j_call: TRBJ1-1
v_call: TRBV29-1
cdr3_aa: SVRTGSTEAF

j_call: TRBJ1-6
v_call: TRBV11-2
cdr3_aa: ASSLEGQGSPLH

j_call: TRBJ2-2
v_call: TRBV27
cdr3_aa: ASTSWSTSGNTGELF

j_call: TRBJ2-2
v_call: TRBV7-9
cdr3_aa: ASSADRLFPGELF

j_call: TRBJ1-3
v_call: TRBV7-2
cdr3_aa: ASSLGGSGNTIY

j_call: TRBJ2-7
v_call: TRBV30
cdr3_aa: AWSVRTGRMYEQY

j_call: TRBJ2-3
v_call: TRBV7-2
cdr3_aa: ASSLVAEHLTDTQY

j_call: TRBJ1-1
v_call: TRBV15
cdr3_aa: ATSRIQGRSTEAF

j_call: TRBJ1-2
v_call: TRBV7-2
cdr3_aa: ASSPNPGTGAGYT

j_call: TRBJ1-2
v_call: TRBV6-6
cdr3_aa: ASEQGLGGYT

j_call: TRBJ2-7
v_call: TRBV27
cdr3_aa: ASSLIFSGSGEQY

j_call: TRBJ2-3
v_call: TRBV5-6
cdr3_aa: ASTLRRIFSTDTQY

j_call: TRBJ1-1
v_call: TRBV15
cdr3_aa: ATKPRARNTEAF

j_call: TRBJ2-7
v_call: TRBV6-5
cdr3_aa: ASSGTGGEQY

j_call: TRBJ2-7
v_call: TRBV6-5
cdr3_aa: ASSYSLAGAYEQY

j_call: TRBJ1-2
v_call: TRBV2
cdr3_aa: ASITRANYGYT

j_call: TRBJ2-5
v_call: TRBV6-2/TRBV6-3
cdr3_aa: ASSKMTARQETQY

j_call: TRBJ1-3
v_call: TRBV18
cdr3_aa: ASASGGFGNTIY

j_call: TRBJ2-2
v_call: TRBV9
cdr3_aa: ASSVGQGYAGELF

j_call: TRBJ2-5
v_call: TRBV9
cdr3_aa: ASSVGGWDFPETQY

j_call: TRBJ2-5
v_call: TRBV7-6
cdr3_aa: ASSFRRIAGQETQY

j_call: TRBJ2-2
v_call: TRBV5-1
cdr3_aa: ASSWRETNTGELF

j_call: TRBJ1-5
v_call: TRBV5-1
cdr3_aa: ASSLEAGSQPQH

j_call: TRBJ1-1
v_call: TRBV3-1/TRBV3-2
cdr3_aa: ASRAGGNTEAF

j_call: TRBJ2-3
v_call: TRBV10-2
cdr3_aa: ASSSPVTDTQY